This entry concerns a single T cell receptor (beta chain). Its antigen remains unknown. This sample is part of a study of cytomegalovirus exposure and HLA in healthy donors. The study, taken as a whole, reports: CMV antigen specificity of three CMV-associated chains was confirmed in vitro. Later on, a genetic analysis was performed. It linked a missense variant in DCLRE1C with V- and J-gene trimming of TCR beta. The authors enumerated around 150 TCR beta chains as linked to cytomegalovirus.

The study ran its PCR with 60 Vbeta and 13 Jbeta primers. TCRdb's copy holds only in-frame clones and misses some; the assay was immunoSEQ multiplex PCR. In all, the sample yields around 120,000 clones. Looked up from germline, CDR1 is SGHNT and CDR2 is YYREEE (reference sequence). V lost 3 bases, J lost 1 base, and 16 bases lay in between. This CDR3 is 16 amino acids long. The rearrangement uses TRBV5-4 and TRBJ1-1; D possibly corresponds to TRBD1 (5 bases). The source of this sequence is a man aged 18-30 years in good health and CMV-seronegative. Sequences were obtained from PBMCs. The CDR3 reads CASSSVRGSGNTEAFF. The CDR3 nucleotides are TGTGCCAGCAGCTCCGTGCGGGGCAGTGGGAACACTGAAGCTTTCTTT.